This paragraph covers one TCR beta chain sequence. The entry originates in a study of blood T cell repertoires in COVID-19. Overall study: Donors in the United States, Italy and Spain gave samples during acute or convalescent COVID-19. PBMCs, B-cell-depleted T cells, or T cells were the source of the cDNA or gDNA that made up the material.

Authors' processing steps: Amplification of reference gene primers was used by the study to estimate nucleated cell counts. The repertoire was sequenced with immunoSEQ multiplex PCR; TCRdb's copy has only in-frame clones and lacks some. V, J and clone size are those of that table, while D and trimming were read from the DNA. The sample yields 70,000 or so clones, under 85% seen once. The sample comprised peripheral blood. The receptor was isolated from a man between 65 and 85 years old with acute or convalescent COVID-19.

This CDR3 is CASSIALGRGIEAFF. In nucleotides, the CDR3 is TGTGCCAGTAGTATCGCCTTGGGCAGGGGGATAGAAGCTTTCTTT. This chain connects TRBV19 to TRBJ1-1, with 7 bases matching TRBD1. The CDR3 contains 15 residues. Germline assignment: CDR1 LNHDA and CDR2 SQIVND (reference sequence). Trimming at V came to 3 bases and at J to 8 bases, leaving 12 bases not matched to a gene.